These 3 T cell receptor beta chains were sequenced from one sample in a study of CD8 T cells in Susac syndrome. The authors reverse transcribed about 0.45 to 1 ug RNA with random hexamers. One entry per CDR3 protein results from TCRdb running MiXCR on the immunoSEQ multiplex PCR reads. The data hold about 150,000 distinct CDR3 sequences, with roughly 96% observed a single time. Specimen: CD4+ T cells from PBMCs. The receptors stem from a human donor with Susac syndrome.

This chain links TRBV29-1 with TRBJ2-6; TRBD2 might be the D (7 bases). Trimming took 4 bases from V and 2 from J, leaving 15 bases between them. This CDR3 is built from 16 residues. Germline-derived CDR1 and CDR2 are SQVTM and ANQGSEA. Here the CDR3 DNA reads TGCAGCGTTGGGGGGCAGGGAGGGGCTGGGGCCAACGTCCTGACTTTC. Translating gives CSVGGQGGAGANVLTF.

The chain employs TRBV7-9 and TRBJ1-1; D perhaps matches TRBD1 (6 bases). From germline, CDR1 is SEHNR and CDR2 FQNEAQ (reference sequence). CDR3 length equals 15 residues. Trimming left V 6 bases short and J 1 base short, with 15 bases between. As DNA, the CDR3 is TGTGCCAGCAGTTCCTCTCCGGGACAGAACACTGAAGCTTTCTTT. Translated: CASSSSPGQNTEAFF.

The CDR3 sequence: CASSRLPGTGVYEQYF. As DNA, the CDR3 is TGTGCCAGCAGCCGCCTCCCCGGGACAGGCGTCTACGAGCAGTACTTC. V usage is TRBV7-3 and J usage is TRBJ2-7; TRBD1 matches at 8 bases. V trimming: 5 bases; J trimming: 3 bases; junction bases outside the gene matches: 12. From germline, CDR1 is SGHTA and CDR2 FQGTGA. The CDR3 contains 16 residues.